This TCR beta chain was documented in a study of blood T cell repertoires in COVID-19. Note on this clone: The missing conserved phenylalanine or tryptophan at the end of this CDR3 makes a read error likely.

Libraries were prepared by immunoSEQ multiplex PCR; TCRdb keeps only in-frame clonotypes and omits some of them. The repertoire consists of hundreds of thousands of clones, with about 90% occurring once and the leading ten covering under 0.3%. The clonotype comes from a woman aged 18 to 35 with acute or convalescent COVID-19. The specimen was peripheral blood.

As DNA, the CDR3 is TGTGCCAGCAGTTTATCGGGGGCCCTCCCCTACGAGCAGTACCTC. It translates to CASSLSGALPYEQYL. The chain combines TRBV27 with TRBJ2-7; D is possibly TRBD1 (6 bases). The CDR3 consists of 15 residues. The V end was cut by 0 bases, the J end by 2 bases, with 11 bases between. Germline V gene lookup returns CDR1 MNHEY and CDR2 SMNVEV (reference sequence).